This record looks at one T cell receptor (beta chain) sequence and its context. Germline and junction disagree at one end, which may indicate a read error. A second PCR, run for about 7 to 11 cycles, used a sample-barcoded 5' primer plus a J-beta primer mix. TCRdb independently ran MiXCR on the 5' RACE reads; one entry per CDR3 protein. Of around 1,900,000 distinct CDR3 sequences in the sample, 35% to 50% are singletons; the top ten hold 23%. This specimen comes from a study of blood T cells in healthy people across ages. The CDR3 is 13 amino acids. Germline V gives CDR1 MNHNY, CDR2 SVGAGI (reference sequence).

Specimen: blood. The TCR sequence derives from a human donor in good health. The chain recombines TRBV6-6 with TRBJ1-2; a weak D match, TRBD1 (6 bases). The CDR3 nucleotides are TGTGCCAGCAGTTGGGTAACAGGGAGTGGCCACACCTTC. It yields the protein CASSWVTGSGHTF.